The subject of this entry is one T cell receptor (beta chain). This entry belongs to a study of blood T cell repertoires in COVID-19. At the level of the study: Italy, Spain and the United States were the sources of the convalescent and acute COVID-19 samples.

CDR1 and CDR2 (germline): SGHAT, FQDESV (reference sequence). CDR3 length: 14 amino acids. The germline V and J ends were trimmed by 1 base and 5 bases, with 8 bases remaining between them. Original processing notes: Using reference gene primer amplification, nucleated cell counts were estimated. The table came from immunoSEQ multiplex PCR; TCRdb's copy has only in-frame clones and leaves some out. V and J calls and clone size come straight from that table; D and trimming were deduced from the DNA. The top ten clones hold 4% of a sample with fewer than 250,000 clones, approximately 85% of them seen once.

The chain is built from TRBV11-1 and TRBJ2-2; a weak D match, TRBD2 (6 bases). This TCR derives from a man aged 50 to 60 with acute or convalescent COVID-19. The sample taken for sequencing was peripheral blood. DNA for the CDR3: TGTGCCAGCAGCTTAGGCGGGACGACCGGGGAGCTGTTTTTT. Amino acids: CASSLGGTTGELFF.